Below, one T cell receptor beta chain is given with its context. The antigen remains undetermined. This specimen comes from a study of Ad26.COV2.S vaccination and SARS-CoV-2 variants. Study outcomes and limitations: Substantial breadth in spike-specific CD8+ and CD4+ T cell responses was reportedly seen after vaccination.

Regarding treatment: some 20 received Ad26.COV2.S at low or high dose, single or two shots; about five received placebo; per-sample allocation not given. The study sampled participants on day 63 after the first vaccine or placebo injection. Clones were sequenced by immunoSEQ multiplex PCR, and TCRdb holds only the in-frame ones, with some missing. The sample includes roughly 350,000 clones, about nine tenths of them seen just once. V gave up 5 bases and J gave up 0 bases, with 10 bases separating them. This CDR3 spans 15 amino acids. The V gene's germline CDR1 is ENHRY and CDR2 SYGVKD. The V gene is TRBV10-3, the J gene TRBJ1-4; D is ambiguous. The sequences come from peripheral blood, collected in a trial of Ad26.COV2.S vaccine versus placebo. The source is a person between 18 and 65 years old who received the Ad26.COV2.S COVID-19 vaccine or a placebo. CDR3 amino acids: CAISSAGSTNEKLFF. DNA for the CDR3: TGTGCCATCAGTTCGGCGGGCTCAACTAATGAAAAACTGTTTTTT.